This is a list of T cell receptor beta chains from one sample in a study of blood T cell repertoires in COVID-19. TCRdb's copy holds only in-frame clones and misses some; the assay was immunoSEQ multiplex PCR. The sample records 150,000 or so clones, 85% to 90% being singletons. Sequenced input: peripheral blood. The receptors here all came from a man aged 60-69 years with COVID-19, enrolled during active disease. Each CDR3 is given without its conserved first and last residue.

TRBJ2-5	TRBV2	ASSIDRGYQETQY
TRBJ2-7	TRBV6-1	ATKTGTGGRYEQY
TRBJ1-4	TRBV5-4	ASSMRDRVELF
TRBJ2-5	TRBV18	ASSPPGTAPRETQY
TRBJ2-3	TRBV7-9	ASRGQGFQDTQY
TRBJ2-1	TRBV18	ASSPRLANEQF
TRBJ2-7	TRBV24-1	ATSTGGYEQY
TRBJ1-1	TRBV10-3	AITTGGDSTEAF
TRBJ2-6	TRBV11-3	ASSLETGVGGANVLT
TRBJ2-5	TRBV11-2	ASSTGTSGSRAGETQY
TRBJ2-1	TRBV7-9	ASSWGRAGGSEQF
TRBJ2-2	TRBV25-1	ATTGQGNTGELF
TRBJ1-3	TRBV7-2	ASSLGQRRSGNTIY
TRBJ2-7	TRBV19	ASSLPRDRPSYEQY
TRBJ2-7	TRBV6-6	ASKSGTNSYEQY
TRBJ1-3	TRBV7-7	ASSAGPGGGNTIY
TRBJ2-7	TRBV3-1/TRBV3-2	ASSQEGREQY
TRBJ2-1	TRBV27	ASSLLAGLEQF
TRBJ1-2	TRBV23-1	ASSQRRRVMLGYT
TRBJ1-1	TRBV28	ASRRGGTGGTEAF
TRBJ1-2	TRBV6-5	ALAGAANYGYT
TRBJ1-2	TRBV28	ASIGQGVGGYT
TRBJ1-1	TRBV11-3	ASSLDRGYTEAF
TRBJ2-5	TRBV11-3	ASSLTDRLAGQETQY
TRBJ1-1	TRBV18	ASSGYRVQRGGTEAF
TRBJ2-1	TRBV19	ASSVGQAYNEQF
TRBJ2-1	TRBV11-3	ASSLDIGLAGAPYNEQF
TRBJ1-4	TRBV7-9	ASSFSSTGVSEKLF
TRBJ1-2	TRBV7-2	ASSSLPTRQGGGYT
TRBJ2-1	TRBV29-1	SVILGASSYNEQF
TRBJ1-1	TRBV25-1	ASSKQGWTEAF
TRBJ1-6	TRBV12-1	ASNRTGHSPLH
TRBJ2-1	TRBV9	ASSPGGQLSSYNEQF
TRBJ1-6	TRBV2	ASRDSSAYNSPLH
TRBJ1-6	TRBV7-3	ASSLMGQGNSPLH
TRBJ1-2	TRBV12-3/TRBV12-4	ASSRRTDGYT
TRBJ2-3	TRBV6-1	ASSEVHYTSGTTDTQY
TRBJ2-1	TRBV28	ASSFSGWGPSSYNEQF
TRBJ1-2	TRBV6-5	ASSQRTVDYGYT
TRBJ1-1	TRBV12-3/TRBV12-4	ASSSGVNTEAF
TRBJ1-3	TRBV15	ATSTGQGAKGNTIY
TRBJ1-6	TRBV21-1	ASKPNSPLH
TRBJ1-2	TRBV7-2	ASNNRGSSVT
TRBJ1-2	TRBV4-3	ASSQEEPMNYGYT
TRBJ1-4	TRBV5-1	ASSGDSAGGEKLF
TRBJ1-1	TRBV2	ASSEGQEAF
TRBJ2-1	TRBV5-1	ASSLGLGLAGRDEQF
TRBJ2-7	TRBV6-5	ASDQLANEQY
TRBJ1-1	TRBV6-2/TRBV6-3	ASSTGGSITEAF
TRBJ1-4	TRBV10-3	AISESPGKNEKLF
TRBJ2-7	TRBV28	ATSRGYYEQY
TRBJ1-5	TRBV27	ASRRTGGGYQPQH
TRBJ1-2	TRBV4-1	ASRQGRRDGYT
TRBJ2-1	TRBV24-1	ATSEPTSGGFYNEQF
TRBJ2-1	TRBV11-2	ASSLSTLSDEQF
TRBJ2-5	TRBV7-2	ASSLAPVAETQY
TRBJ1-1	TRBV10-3	AIYAEAF
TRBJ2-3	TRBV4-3	ASSQNVAGSGTDTQY
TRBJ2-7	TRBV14	ASSQDFLEQY